This TCR beta chain was profiled in a study of PD-1 blockade in classical Hodgkin lymphoma. Study results and caveats: Healthy donors were reported to have higher baseline TCR diversity than newly diagnosed patients. Repertoire difference causes, possibly disease activity or prior therapy, remain undefined. For complete responders, baseline diversity was comparable to that of newly diagnosed patients.

No patient escaped relapse after autologous stem cell transplantation, and brentuximab vedotin exposure varied. Each best response was a complete response, a partial response or progressive disease. The protocol was immunoSEQ multiplex PCR, while the TCRdb copy is restricted to in-frame clones and leaves out a portion. Of more than 90,000 clones listed, about four fifths are singletons. In the case of this clone: Its target is unknown.

The TCR sequence derives from a human donor with classical Hodgkin lymphoma. The starting material was peripheral blood mononuclear cells (PBMCs), obtained before the second cycle of nivolumab.

The CDR3 here is CASSTERERETQYF. DNA for the CDR3: TGTGCCAGCAGCACAGAGCGGGAGAGGGAGACCCAGTACTTC. This chain uses TRBV9 with TRBJ2-5; 8 bases agree with TRBD2. Germline V lookup: CDR1 SGDLS, CDR2 YYNGEE. The ends lost 4 bases at V and 5 bases at J; junction bases unmatched: 7. There are 14 residues in the CDR3.